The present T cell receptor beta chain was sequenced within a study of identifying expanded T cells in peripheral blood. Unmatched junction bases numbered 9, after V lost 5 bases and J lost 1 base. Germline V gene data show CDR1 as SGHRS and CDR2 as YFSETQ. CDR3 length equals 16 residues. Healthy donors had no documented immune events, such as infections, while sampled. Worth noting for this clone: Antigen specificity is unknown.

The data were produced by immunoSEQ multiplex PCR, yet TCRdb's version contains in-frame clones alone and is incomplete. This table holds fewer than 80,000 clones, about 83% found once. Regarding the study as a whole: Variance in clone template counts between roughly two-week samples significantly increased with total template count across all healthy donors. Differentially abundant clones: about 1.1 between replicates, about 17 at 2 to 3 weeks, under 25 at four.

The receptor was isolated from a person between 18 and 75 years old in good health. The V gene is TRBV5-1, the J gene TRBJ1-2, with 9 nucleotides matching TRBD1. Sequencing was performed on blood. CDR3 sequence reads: CASRQGTGRSNYGYTF. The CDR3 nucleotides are TGCGCCAGCAGGCAGGGGACAGGGAGAAGTAACTATGGCTACACCTTC. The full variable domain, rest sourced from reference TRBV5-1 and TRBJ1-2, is KAGVTQTPRYLIKTRGQQVTLSCSPISGHRSVSWYQQTPGQGLQFLFEYFSETQRNKGNFPGRFSGRQFSNSRSEMNVSTLELGDSALYLCASRQGTGRSNYGYTFGSGTRLTVV.